The 20 T cell receptor beta chains below come from one sample, sequenced in a study of beta chain features in type 1 diabetes. Sequenced material consisted of expressed TCRB transcripts (all of the isolated RNA was reverse transcribed). Assay: immunoSEQ multiplex PCR; the TCRdb copy retains only in-frame clones and omits some. The sample includes a few hundred thousand clones, roughly 31% of them seen just once. Sequencing used naive CD4+ T cells from blood. Every receptor here comes from a man aged 18 to 35 in good health.

This clone was detected once. This rearrangement joins TRBV7-2 to TRBJ2-4; D is uncertain. Trimming cost V 1 base and J 12 bases, with 7 bases left between them. This CDR3 spans 11 amino acids. CDR1 is SGHTA, CDR2 FQGNSA, per germline. The CDR3 nucleotides are TGTGCCAGCAGCTTAGGGCCCAGTCAGTACTTC. The encoded protein is CASSLGPSQYF.

This clone was detected a few times. The chain has TRBV4-1 and TRBJ1-5; tentative D call: TRBD1 (6 bases). Looked up from germline, CDR1 is MGHRA and CDR2 is YSYEKL. V was clipped by 0 bases and J by 2 bases, with 11 bases between them. The CDR3 contains 16 residues. For the CDR3, the DNA is TGCGCCAGCAGCCAAGACGGCAGGGGTGGCAATCAGCCCCAGCATTTT. It specifies CASSQDGRGGNQPQHF.

This clone has more than one count but fewer than ten. The chain joins TRBV9 to TRBJ2-1; D remains unclear. The CDR3 loop spans 14 amino acids. Germline V CDR1 and CDR2: SGDLS, YYNGEE. Trimming removed 0 bases at V and 9 bases at J, with 13 bases between. In nucleotides, the CDR3 is TGTGCCAGCAGCGTAGTAGGGTTCTACGGTGAGCAGTTCTTC. Translating gives CASSVVGFYGEQFF. The whole variable domain, filled in from reference TRBV9 and TRBJ2-1, reads DSGVTQTPKHLITATGQRVTLRCSPRSGDLSVYWYQQSLDQGLQFLIQYYNGEERAKGNILERFSAQQFPDLHSELNLSSLELGDSALYFCASSVVGFYGEQFFGPGTRLTVL.

V is TRBV7-2 and J is TRBJ2-3; 9 nucleotides agree with TRBD2. The germline V gene has CDR1 SGHTA and CDR2 FQGNSA. The CDR3 covers 16 residues. The ends lost 5 bases at V and 1 base at J; junction bases unmatched: 7. CDR3: CASSRTAGGRTDTQYF. Written as DNA, the CDR3 is TGTGCCAGCAGCCGTACCGCGGGAGGGCGCACAGATACGCAGTATTTT.

This chain connects TRBV6-6 to TRBJ2-7, with 10 bases that match TRBD2. CDR1 and CDR2 from the germline V gene are MNHNY and SVGAGI (reference sequence). CDR3 size: 16 residues. The V and J ends lost 5 bases and 5 bases, in that order; junction bases with no gene match: 12. The CDR3 sequence: CASSPGWASGSNEQYF. CDR3 nucleotides: TGTGCCAGCAGTCCCGGGTGGGCTAGCGGGAGCAACGAGCAGTACTTC.

This clone showed up just once. The chain links TRBV14 to TRBJ1-1; tentatively, D is TRBD1 (5 bases). Germline V gene data show CDR1 as SGHDN and CDR2 as FVKESK. CDR3 length: 15 amino acids. Trimming pared 5 bases from V and 8 bases from J, leaving 21 bases between. CDR3 region: CASSYEGDLRSEAFF. In DNA form, the CDR3 reads TGTGCCAGCAGCTATGAAGGGGACTTAAGGTCGGAAGCTTTCTTT.

This chain connects TRBV5-4 to TRBJ2-3, with D unclear. Trimming took off 2 bases at V and 3 bases at J, with 7 bases between the two ends. This CDR3 is built from 13 residues. The germline V gene encodes CDR1 SGHNT and CDR2 YYREEE (reference sequence). Here the CDR3 DNA reads TGTGCCAGCAGCTTTCCCAAGACAGATACGCAGTATTTT. Protein product: CASSFPKTDTQYF.

This clone showed up just a few times. The chain carries TRBV15 and TRBJ1-4; D unclear. The ends were cut back, 0 bases at V and 6 bases at J, with 20 bases in the middle. The CDR3 loop spans 18 amino acids. Germline V gene sequence: CDR1 LNHNV, CDR2 YYDKDF (reference sequence). The chain's CDR3 is CATSRDAHARALDEKLFF. CDR3 in DNA: TGTGCCACCAGCAGAGATGCCCATGCCCGGGCGTTAGATGAAAAACTGTTTTTT.

The chain recombines TRBV9 with TRBJ2-7, with D hard to call. Germline CDR1 SGDLS, CDR2 YYNGEE. The CDR3 runs to 14 residues. The V end was cut by 0 bases, the J end by 2 bases, with 9 bases between. The CDR3: CASSVETVTYEQYF. The CDR3 DNA reads as TGTGCCAGCAGCGTAGAAACAGTAACCTACGAGCAGTACTTC.

The chain has TRBV6-5 and TRBJ2-2; D gene uncertain. Germline V gives CDR1 MNHEY, CDR2 SVGAGI. The V end lost 4 bases, the J end lost 0 bases, and 12 bases lay between the germline ends. The CDR3 consists of 16 residues. This CDR3 reads CASSLRWSTNTGELFF. CDR3 nucleotide sequence: TGTGCCAGCAGTTTACGTTGGAGTACGAACACCGGGGAGCTGTTTTTT.

The chain combines TRBV28 with TRBJ2-4, with 12 bases aligning to TRBD2. This CDR3 has 14 residues. Germline CDR1 reads MDHEN; CDR2 reads SYDVKM. V gave up 8 bases and J gave up 6 bases; unmatched junction bases: 5. The CDR3 DNA reads TGTGCCAGCCGCTCGGGACTAGCGGGAAACATTCAGTACTTC. Its protein product is CASRSGLAGNIQYF.

The chain recombines TRBV30 with TRBJ2-4; D possibly corresponds to TRBD2 (6 bases). This CDR3 has 17 amino acids. V was cut by 3 bases and J by 0 bases, with 18 bases left in between. From germline, CDR1 is GTSNPN and CDR2 SVGIG (reference sequence). The CDR3 spells CAWSRGRSSLAKNIQYF. The CDR3 DNA reads TGTGCCTGGAGCCGTGGGAGGTCGAGTCTAGCCAAAAACATTCAGTACTTC.

This clone was recorded a few times. The J gene is TRBJ1-2, the V gene TRBV29-1; TRBD1 agrees at 8 bases. Germline CDR1 and CDR2: SQVTM and ANQGSEA. CDR3 size: 11 residues. CDR3 sequence reads: CSGQGGYGYTF. As DNA, the CDR3 is TGCAGTGGACAGGGCGGCTATGGCTACACCTTC.

There are a few counts of this clone. The chain uses TRBV15 and TRBJ2-7; possibly TRBD2 for D (6 bases). CDR3 length equals 15 residues. Between the trimmed V and J ends, which lost 1 base and 0 bases, there was a span of 10 bases. From germline, CDR1 is LNHNV and CDR2 YYDKDF (reference sequence). The DNA for the CDR3 is TGTGCCACCAGCAGAGCAGGGACTTACTCCTACGAGCAGTACTTC. This sequence encodes CATSRAGTYSYEQYF.

The gene calls are TRBV28 and TRBJ2-6; possible D gene TRBD1, 6 bases. This CDR3 is 16 amino acids long. The V end lost 6 bases, the J end lost 0 bases, and 12 bases lay between the germline ends. Germline V CDR1 and CDR2: MDHEN, SYDVKM. CDR3 sequence: CASRGQGSSGANVLTF. CDR3 DNA sequence: TGTGCCAGCAGGGGACAAGGGAGCTCTGGGGCCAACGTCCTGACTTTC.

This clone was seen more than once but under ten times. This rearrangement joins TRBV5-1 to TRBJ1-3; 7 nucleotides agree with TRBD1. The CDR3 is made up of 14 amino acids. Germline V CDR1 and CDR2: SGHRS, YFSETQ. Trimming removed 0 bases from V and 8 bases from J; junction bases left unmatched: 5. The CDR3 bases are TGCGCCAGCAGCTTGGACAGGGGTGCGGACACCATATATTTT. Residues: CASSLDRGADTIYF. Full variable domain (rest looked up from reference TRBV5-1 and TRBJ1-3): KAGVTQTPRYLIKTRGQQVTLSCSPISGHRSVSWYQQTPGQGLQFLFEYFSETQRNKGNFPGRFSGRQFSNSRSEMNVSTLELGDSALYLCASSLDRGADTIYFGEGSWLTVV.

This clone was counted only a few times. Germline and junction disagree at one end, which may indicate a read error. The chain links TRBV4-2 to TRBJ1-4, with a tentative D call TRBD1 (6 bases). The CDR3 totals 15 residues. Germline V gene data show CDR1 as LGHNA and CDR2 as YNFKEQ. The DNA for the CDR3 is TGTGCCAGCAGCCAAGATTCAAGCACAGGGTGGACTCACATCTTT. This gives the protein CASSQDSSTGWTHIF.

This chain joins TRBV30 and TRBJ1-2; D is undetermined. Trimming took 0 bases from V and 4 from J, leaving 12 bases between them. There are 14 residues in the CDR3. Germline V gene lookup returns CDR1 GTSNPN and CDR2 SVGIG (reference sequence). The DNA of the CDR3 is TGTGCCTGGAGTGTAAAGGGTGGGAGCTATGGCTACACCTTC. It is translated as CAWSVKGGSYGYTF.

The J gene is TRBJ2-1, the V gene TRBV6-5; 10 nucleotides agree with TRBD1. The CDR3 is 16 residues long. The germline V gene has CDR1 MNHEY and CDR2 SVGAGI. With 4 bases clipped from V and 9 bases from J, the junction kept 12 bases outside the gene matches. The CDR3 sequence: CASSFGRDRGRSEQFF. The CDR3 bases are TGTGCCAGCAGTTTTGGCCGGGACAGGGGAAGGAGTGAGCAGTTCTTC.

This clone came up a few times. This chain joins TRBV2 and TRBJ2-3, with a tentative D call TRBD1 (5 bases). The V end was cut by 1 base, the J end by 0 bases, with 11 bases between. Germline values: CDR1 SNHLY, CDR2 FYNNEI. The CDR3 totals 16 residues. CDR3 sequence: CASSEEVWGSTDTQYF. CDR3 bases: TGTGCCAGCAGTGAAGAGGTCTGGGGCAGCACAGATACGCAGTATTTT.